These 23 T cell receptor beta chains came from one sample sequenced in a study of CD8+ T cells in alopecia areata. Extraction and reverse transcription of RNA yielded cDNA as the sequencing template. Sequencing used immunoSEQ multiplex PCR; TCRdb keeps in-frame clones, though not all of them. The table includes over 150,000 clones, about 61% detected once. Sequencing used CD8+ T cells sorted from blood. The receptors come from a human donor in good health.

The chain uses TRBV27 and TRBJ1-2, with D possibly TRBD1 on 6 matching bases. Trimming removed 2 bases at V and 8 bases at J, with 12 bases between. Per the germline V gene, CDR1 is MNHEY and CDR2 is SMNVEV (reference sequence). The CDR3 is 13 amino acids. The CDR3 DNA reads TGTGCCAGCAGTTTAAGCGCCCAGGGGGGCTACACCTTC. This encodes CASSLSAQGGYTF.

The chain is built from TRBV27 and TRBJ1-1; TRBD1 is a possible D gene (5 bases). Germline-derived CDR1 and CDR2 are MNHEY and SMNVEV (reference sequence). Between the trimmed V and J ends, which lost 1 base and 1 base, there was a span of 10 bases. CDR3 size: 15 residues. The CDR3 spells CASSLFGGRNTEAFF. CDR3 sequence (DNA): TGTGCCAGCAGTTTATTCGGGGGACGGAACACTGAAGCTTTCTTT.

This clone was detected only a few times. This sequence joins TRBV10-1 and TRBJ1-6; D call uncertain. The germline V and J ends were trimmed by 8 bases and 10 bases, with 15 bases remaining between them. Germline CDR1 and CDR2: WNHNN and SYGVQD (reference sequence). CDR3 size: 13 residues. CDR3 amino acids: CASRAGYDSPLHF. CDR3 DNA sequence: TGCGCCAGCCGAGCGGGATACGACTCACCCCTCCACTTT.

This chain connects TRBV13 to TRBJ1-5, with D possibly being TRBD1 (5 bases). The germline V gene encodes CDR1 PRHDT and CDR2 FYEKMQ (reference sequence). V was clipped by 2 bases and J by 5 bases, with 13 bases between them. The CDR3 totals 15 residues. CDR3 DNA sequence: TGTGCCAGCAGCTTACGGTTGGACATCGATCAGCCCCAGCATTTT. Residues: CASSLRLDIDQPQHF.

The gene calls are TRBV4-1 and TRBJ2-1; D ambiguous. The germline V gene encodes CDR1 MGHRA and CDR2 YSYEKL. This CDR3 is 13 amino acids long. V was shortened by 3 bases and J by 10 bases, with 13 bases between the two germline ends. CDR3 nucleotide sequence: TGCGCCAGCAGCCAGACGGACCCACACGAGCAGTTCTTC. It encodes CASSQTDPHEQFF.

V is TRBV6-4 and J is TRBJ2-1, with 10 bases matching TRBD2. From germline, CDR1 is MRHNA and CDR2 SNTAGT. With V trimmed by 2 bases and J by 0 bases, 10 bases remained unmatched. The CDR3 is 19 residues long. CDR3 sequence: CASSDESSGGPRSYNEQFF. The CDR3 DNA reads as TGTGCCAGCAGTGACGAGTCTAGCGGGGGCCCCCGCTCCTACAATGAGCAGTTCTTC.

A single count supports this clone. The chain has TRBV15 and TRBJ1-1; D might be TRBD1 (5 bases). The CDR3 runs 12 residues. V lost 8 bases, J lost 4 bases, and 11 bases lay in between. Germline V lookup: CDR1 LNHNV, CDR2 YYDKDF (reference sequence). DNA for the CDR3: TGTGCCACCGGGGGGGAGAGCACTGAAGCTTTCTTT. It codes for CATGGESTEAFF.

The V gene is TRBV4-1, the J gene TRBJ2-6; TRBD2 might be the D (6 bases). This CDR3 is 16 amino acids long. CDR1 and CDR2 from the germline V gene are MGHRA and YSYEKL. Trimming took off 5 bases at V and 2 bases at J, with 13 bases between the two ends. CDR3 sequence (DNA): TGCGCCAGCAGCGCCCTGCCGGGGGCTGGGGCCAACGTCCTGACTTTC. Its translation: CASSALPGAGANVLTF.

The gene calls are TRBV27 and TRBJ2-7; tentatively, D is TRBD1 or TRBD2 (5 bases each). Trimming stripped 5 bases from V and 4 bases from J, with 15 bases between. Germline V gene lookup returns CDR1 MNHEY and CDR2 SMNVEV (reference sequence). This CDR3 has 14 residues. CDR3 in DNA: TGTGCCAGCAGTCCGGGACCAACTTTATACGAGCAGTACTTC. Its translation: CASSPGPTLYEQYF.

The chain carries TRBV29-1 and TRBJ2-2, with D maybe TRBD2 (5 bases). This CDR3 is built from 13 residues. The V gene lost 4 bases and the J gene lost 7 bases, with 13 bases spanning the gap. Germline V CDR1 and CDR2: SQVTM, ANQGSEA. The CDR3 protein is CSVVTKTNGELFF. For the CDR3, the DNA is TGCAGCGTTGTGACTAAAACAAACGGGGAGCTGTTTTTT.

Details on this clone: One end of the junction is discordant with germline, which a read error may explain. V and J are TRBV2 and TRBJ1-1, with 8 bases fitting TRBD1. The CDR3 sequence is 16 residues long. Per germline, CDR1 SNHLY and CDR2 FYNNEI. The CDR3 DNA reads as TGTGCCAGCAGTGAATGGCTGGGCCAGGGGGCGGGTGAAGCCTTCTTT. This codes for CASSEWLGQGAGEAFF.

The rearrangement joins TRBV29-1 to TRBJ2-1; D is ambiguous. The CDR3 has 13 residues. Germline loops: CDR1 SQVTM, CDR2 ANQGSEA. V dropped 7 bases and J dropped 2 bases, with 12 bases sitting between them. CDR3 in DNA: TGCAGCGCAACTCTAATGACCTACAATGAGCAGTTCTTC. Amino acids: CSATLMTYNEQFF.

The genes are TRBV29-1 and TRBJ2-1, with a tentative D call TRBD1 (7 bases). CDR3 length: 15 residues. Trimming stripped 7 bases from V and 8 bases from J, with 24 bases between. Germline CDR1 is SQVTM and CDR2 is ANQGSEA. CDR3 loop: CSGAPTGRFGDEQFF. The CDR3, as DNA: TGCAGCGGTGCCCCGACAGGGAGGTTTGGCGATGAGCAGTTCTTC.

The rearrangement uses TRBV4-1 and TRBJ1-5; D not certain. The germline V gene encodes CDR1 MGHRA and CDR2 YSYEKL. V gave up 4 bases and J gave up 3 bases, with 10 bases separating them. The CDR3 consists of 14 residues. The CDR3 bases are TGCGCCAGCAGCCCCCGCTGGGACAATCAGCCCCAGCATTTT. It translates to CASSPRWDNQPQHF.

V usage is TRBV7-9 and J usage is TRBJ2-3, with TRBD2 matching 9 bases. V trimming: 5 bases; J trimming: 4 bases; junction bases outside the gene matches: 10. The CDR3 spans 16 residues. From germline, CDR1 is SEHNR and CDR2 FQNEAQ (reference sequence). The CDR3: CASSPSGGLWADTQYF. The CDR3 DNA follows: TGTGCCAGCAGCCCAAGCGGGGGGCTCTGGGCAGATACGCAGTATTTT.

The gene calls are TRBV27 and TRBJ2-7, with TRBD1 as a possible D gene (5 bases). The germline V gene has CDR1 MNHEY and CDR2 SMNVEV (reference sequence). The CDR3 loop spans 12 amino acids. Trimming removed 5 bases from V and 4 bases from J, with 9 bases in between. CDR3 residues: CASSQPGYEQYF. The CDR3 DNA is TGTGCCAGCAGTCAGCCAGGGTACGAGCAGTACTTC.

This sequence joins TRBV4-2 and TRBJ2-5; the D gene is possibly TRBD2 (5 bases). V gave up 4 bases and J gave up 1 base, with 10 bases separating them. The CDR3 runs to 14 residues. Per the germline V gene, CDR1 is LGHNA and CDR2 is YNFKEQ. The CDR3 sequence is CASSLLGLQETQYF. CDR3 bases: TGTGCCAGCAGCCTCCTCGGACTCCAAGAGACCCAGTACTTC.

The chain couples TRBV7-9 to TRBJ2-3; D possibly uses TRBD1 or TRBD2 (6 bases each). The germline CDR1 and CDR2 sequences are SEHNR and FQNEAQ (reference sequence). V was trimmed by 4 bases and J by 2 bases, leaving 10 bases between them. The CDR3 extends over 14 amino acids. CDR3 DNA: TGTGCCAGCAGCTGGCCGGGGGCCACAGATACGCAGTATTTT. It translates to CASSWPGATDTQYF.

This clone has just a few counts. The chain combines TRBV6-5 with TRBJ1-1, with D possibly being TRBD1 (5 bases). Trimming shortened V by 2 bases and J by 1 base, and 11 bases separated the two germline ends. Per germline, CDR1 MNHEY and CDR2 SVGAGI. The CDR3 covers 15 residues. The CDR3 loop reads CASSYPGTENTEAFF. CDR3 in DNA: TGTGCCAGCAGTTACCCCGGGACGGAGAACACTGAAGCTTTCTTT.

The chain uses TRBV28 and TRBJ1-3; D is unresolved. Germline V gene data show CDR1 as MDHEN and CDR2 as SYDVKM. The CDR3 has 14 residues. The V end was cut by 6 bases, the J end by 0 bases, with 9 bases between. CDR3 sequence: CASSAVSSGNTIYF. CDR3 coding DNA: TGTGCCAGCAGCGCTGTAAGCTCTGGAAACACCATATATTTT.

The chain couples TRBV5-1 to TRBJ2-7; D is undetermined. CDR1 SGHRS and CDR2 YFSETQ come from the germline V gene. V was clipped by 4 bases and J by 3 bases, with 8 bases between them. The CDR3 runs 12 residues. The CDR3 sequence: CASSPRDYEQYF. DNA of the CDR3: TGCGCCAGCAGCCCTCGAGACTACGAGCAGTACTTC.

The chain employs TRBV25-1 and TRBJ1-1; D may be TRBD1 (6 bases). Trimming removed 7 bases from V and 8 bases from J, with 11 bases in between. The CDR3 has 11 amino acids. From germline, CDR1 is MGHDK and CDR2 SYGVNS. The CDR3 is CASTITGEAFF. For the CDR3, the DNA is TGTGCCAGCACCATTACAGGGGAAGCTTTCTTT.

The chain is built from TRBV7-9 and TRBJ2-1; TRBD2 matches at 12 bases. The junction had 12 bases not matched to a gene; V was cut back by 5 bases and J by 7 bases. This CDR3 is built from 17 residues. Germline CDR1 is SEHNR and CDR2 is FQNEAQ (reference sequence). CDR3 loop: CASSPRLAGATFNEQFF. The CDR3 DNA reads as TGTGCCAGCAGCCCGAGACTAGCGGGGGCTACTTTTAATGAGCAGTTCTTC. Complete variable domain (other parts from reference TRBV7-9 and TRBJ2-1): DTGVSQNPRHKITKRGQNVTFRCDPISEHNRLYWYRQTLGQGPEFLTYFQNEAQLEKSRLLSDRFSAERPKGSFSTLEIQRTEQGDSAMYLCASSPRLAGATFNEQFFGPGTRLTVL.